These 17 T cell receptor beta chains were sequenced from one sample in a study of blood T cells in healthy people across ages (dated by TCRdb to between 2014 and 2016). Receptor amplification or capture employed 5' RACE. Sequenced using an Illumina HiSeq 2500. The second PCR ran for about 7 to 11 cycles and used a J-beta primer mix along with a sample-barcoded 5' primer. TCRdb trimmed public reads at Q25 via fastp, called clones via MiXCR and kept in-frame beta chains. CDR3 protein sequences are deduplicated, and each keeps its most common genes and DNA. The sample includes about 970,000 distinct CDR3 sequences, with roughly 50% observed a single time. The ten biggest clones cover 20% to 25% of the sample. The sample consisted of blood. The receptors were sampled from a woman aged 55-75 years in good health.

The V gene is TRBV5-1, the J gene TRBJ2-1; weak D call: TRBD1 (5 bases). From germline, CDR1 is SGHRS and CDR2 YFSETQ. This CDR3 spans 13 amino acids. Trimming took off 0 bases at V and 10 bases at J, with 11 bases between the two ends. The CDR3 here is CASSLERGREQFF. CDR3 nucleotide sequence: TGCGCCAGCAGCTTGGAAAGGGGTCGGGAGCAGTTCTTC. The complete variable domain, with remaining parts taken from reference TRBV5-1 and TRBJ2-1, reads KAGVTQTPRYLIKTRGQQVTLSCSPISGHRSVSWYQQTPGQGLQFLFEYFSETQRNKGNFPGRFSGRQFSNSRSEMNVSTLELGDSALYLCASSLERGREQFFGPGTRLTVL.

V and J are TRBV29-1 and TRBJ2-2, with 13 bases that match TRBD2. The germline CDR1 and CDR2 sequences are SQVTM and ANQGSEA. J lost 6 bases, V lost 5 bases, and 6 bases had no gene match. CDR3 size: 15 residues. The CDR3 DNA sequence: TGCAGCGTTTCTCATACTAGCGGGAGGGCCGGGGAGCTGTTTTTT. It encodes CSVSHTSGRAGELFF.

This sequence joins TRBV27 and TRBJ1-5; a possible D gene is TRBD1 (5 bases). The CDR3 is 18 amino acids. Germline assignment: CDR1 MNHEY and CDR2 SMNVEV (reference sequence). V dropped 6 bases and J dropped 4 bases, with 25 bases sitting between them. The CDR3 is CASRVRGGLGLANQPQHF. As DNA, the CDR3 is TGTGCCAGCAGGGTGAGGGGAGGGCTAGGCTTAGCAAATCAGCCCCAGCATTTT.

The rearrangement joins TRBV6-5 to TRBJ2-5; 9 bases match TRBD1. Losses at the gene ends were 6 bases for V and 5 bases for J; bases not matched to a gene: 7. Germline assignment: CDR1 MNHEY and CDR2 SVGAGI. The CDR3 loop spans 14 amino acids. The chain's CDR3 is CASRPDRGRETQYF. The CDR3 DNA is TGTGCCAGCAGGCCGGACAGGGGTAGGGAGACCCAGTACTTC.

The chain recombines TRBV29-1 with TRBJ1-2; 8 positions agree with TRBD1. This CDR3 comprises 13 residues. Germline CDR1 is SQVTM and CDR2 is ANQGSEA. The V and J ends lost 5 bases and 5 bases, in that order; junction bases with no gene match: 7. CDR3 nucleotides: TGCAGCGTTCAGCAGGGGGCGGAGTATGGCTACACCTTC. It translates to CSVQQGAEYGYTF.

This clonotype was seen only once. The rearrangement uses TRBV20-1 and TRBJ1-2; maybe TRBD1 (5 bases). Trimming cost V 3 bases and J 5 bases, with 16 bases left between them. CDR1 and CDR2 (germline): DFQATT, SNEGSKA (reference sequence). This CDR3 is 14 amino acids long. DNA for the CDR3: TGCAGTGCTAGCCGCTTCAGGGAGGGATATGGCTACACCTTC. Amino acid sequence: CSASRFREGYGYTF.

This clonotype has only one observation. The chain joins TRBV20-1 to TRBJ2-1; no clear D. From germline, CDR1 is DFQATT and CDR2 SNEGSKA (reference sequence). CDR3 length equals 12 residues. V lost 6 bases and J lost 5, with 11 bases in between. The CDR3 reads CSAPPFDNEQFF. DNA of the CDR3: TGCAGTGCCCCCCCCTTTGACAATGAGCAGTTCTTC.

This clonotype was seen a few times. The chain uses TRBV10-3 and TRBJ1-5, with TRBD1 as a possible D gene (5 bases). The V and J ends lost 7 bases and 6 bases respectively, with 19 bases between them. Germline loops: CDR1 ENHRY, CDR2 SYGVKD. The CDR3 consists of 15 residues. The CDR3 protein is CAIKARDDGVQPQHF. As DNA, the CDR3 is TGTGCCATCAAGGCAAGGGACGATGGGGTTCAGCCCCAGCATTTT.

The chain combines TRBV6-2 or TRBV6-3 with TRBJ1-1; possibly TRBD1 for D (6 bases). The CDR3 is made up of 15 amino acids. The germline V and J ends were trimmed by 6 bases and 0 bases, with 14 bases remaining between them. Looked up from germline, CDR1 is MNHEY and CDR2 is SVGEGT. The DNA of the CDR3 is TGTGCCAGCAGCCCACAGGGTATGATGAACACTGAAGCTTTCTTT. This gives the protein CASSPQGMMNTEAFF.

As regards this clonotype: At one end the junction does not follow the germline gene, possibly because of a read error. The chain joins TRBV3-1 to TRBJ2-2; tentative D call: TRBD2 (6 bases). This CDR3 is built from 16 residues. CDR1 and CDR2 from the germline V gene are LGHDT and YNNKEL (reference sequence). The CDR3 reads CASSQAPGRETGKLLF. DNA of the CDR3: TGTGCCAGCAGCCAAGCGCCCGGGAGAGAGACCGGGAAGCTGCTTTTT.

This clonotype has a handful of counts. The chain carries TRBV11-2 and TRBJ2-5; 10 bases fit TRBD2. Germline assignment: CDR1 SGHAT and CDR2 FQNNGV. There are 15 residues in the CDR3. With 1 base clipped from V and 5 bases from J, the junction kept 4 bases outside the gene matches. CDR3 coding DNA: TGTGCCAGCAGCTTAGTTTCTAGCGGGAGTGAGACCCAGTACTTC. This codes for CASSLVSSGSETQYF.

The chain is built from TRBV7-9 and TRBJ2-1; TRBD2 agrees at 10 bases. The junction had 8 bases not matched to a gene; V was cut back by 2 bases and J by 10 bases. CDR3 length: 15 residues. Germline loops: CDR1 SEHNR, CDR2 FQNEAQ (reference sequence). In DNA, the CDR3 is TGTGCCAGCAGCTTATTACTAGCGGGAATCTGGGAGCAGTTCTTC. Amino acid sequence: CASSLLLAGIWEQFF.

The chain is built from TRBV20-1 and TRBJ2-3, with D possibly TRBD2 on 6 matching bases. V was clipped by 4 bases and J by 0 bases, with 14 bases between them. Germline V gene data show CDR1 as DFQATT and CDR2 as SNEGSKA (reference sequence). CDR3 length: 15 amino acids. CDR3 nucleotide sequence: TGCAGTGCTATTCCCGGGAGTAGGAGCACAGATACGCAGTATTTT. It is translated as CSAIPGSRSTDTQYF.

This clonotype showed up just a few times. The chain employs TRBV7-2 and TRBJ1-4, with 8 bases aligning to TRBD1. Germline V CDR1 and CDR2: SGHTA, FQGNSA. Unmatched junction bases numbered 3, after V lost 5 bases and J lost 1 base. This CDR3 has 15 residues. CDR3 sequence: CASSPTGETNEKLFF. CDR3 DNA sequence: TGTGCCAGCAGCCCGACAGGGGAAACTAATGAAAAACTGTTTTTT.

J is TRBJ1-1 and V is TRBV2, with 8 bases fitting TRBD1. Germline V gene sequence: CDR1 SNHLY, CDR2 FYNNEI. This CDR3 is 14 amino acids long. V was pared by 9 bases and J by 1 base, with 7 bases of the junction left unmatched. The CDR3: CARGPGQENTEAFF. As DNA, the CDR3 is TGTGCCAGAGGCCCGGGACAGGAGAACACTGAAGCTTTCTTT.

The CDR3 spells CASSLWDTGGYEQYF. The CDR3 DNA reads TGTGCCAGCAGCTTATGGGACACTGGAGGATACGAGCAGTACTTC. The chain carries TRBV13 and TRBJ2-7; D might be TRBD1 (6 bases). The V and J ends lost 2 bases and 4 bases respectively, with 15 bases between them. Germline CDR1 reads PRHDT; CDR2 reads FYEKMQ (reference sequence). There are 15 residues in the CDR3.

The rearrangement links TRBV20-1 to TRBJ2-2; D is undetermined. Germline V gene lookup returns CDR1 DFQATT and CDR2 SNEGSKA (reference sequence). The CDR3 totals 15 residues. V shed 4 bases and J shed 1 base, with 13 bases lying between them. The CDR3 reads CSATKTLQNTGELFF. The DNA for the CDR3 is TGCAGTGCTACTAAGACTCTTCAGAACACCGGGGAGCTGTTTTTT.